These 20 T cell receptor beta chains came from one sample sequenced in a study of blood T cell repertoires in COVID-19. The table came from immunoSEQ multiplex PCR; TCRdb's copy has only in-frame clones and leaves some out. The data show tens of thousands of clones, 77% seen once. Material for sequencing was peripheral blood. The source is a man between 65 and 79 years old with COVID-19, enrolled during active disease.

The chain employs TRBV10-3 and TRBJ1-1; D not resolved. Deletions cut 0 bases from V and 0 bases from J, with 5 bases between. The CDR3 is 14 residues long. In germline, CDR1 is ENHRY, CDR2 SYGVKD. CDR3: CAISESELNTEAFF. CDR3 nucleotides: TGTGCCATCAGTGAGTCAGAGTTGAACACTGAAGCTTTCTTT.

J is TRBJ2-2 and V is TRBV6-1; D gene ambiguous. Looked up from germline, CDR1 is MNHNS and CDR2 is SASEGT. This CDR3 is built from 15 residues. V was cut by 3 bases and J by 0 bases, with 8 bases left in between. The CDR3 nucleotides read TGTGCCAGCAGTGAGGTGGCCCCGAACACCGGGGAGCTGTTTTTT. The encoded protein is CASSEVAPNTGELFF.

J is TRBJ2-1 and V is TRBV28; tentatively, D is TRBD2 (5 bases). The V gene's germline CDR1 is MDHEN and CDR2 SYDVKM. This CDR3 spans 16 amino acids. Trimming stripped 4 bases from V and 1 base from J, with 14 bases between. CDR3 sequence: CASSSLAAVSYNEQFF. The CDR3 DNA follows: TGTGCCAGCAGTTCCCTCGCAGCGGTGTCCTACAATGAGCAGTTCTTC.

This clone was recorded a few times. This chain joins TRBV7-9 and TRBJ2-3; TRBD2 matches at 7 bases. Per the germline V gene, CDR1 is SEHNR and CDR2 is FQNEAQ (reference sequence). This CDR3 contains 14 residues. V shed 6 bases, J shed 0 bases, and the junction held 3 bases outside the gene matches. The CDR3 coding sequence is TGTGCCAGCAGGGGCGGGAGTAGCACAGATACGCAGTATTTT. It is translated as CASRGGSSTDTQYF.

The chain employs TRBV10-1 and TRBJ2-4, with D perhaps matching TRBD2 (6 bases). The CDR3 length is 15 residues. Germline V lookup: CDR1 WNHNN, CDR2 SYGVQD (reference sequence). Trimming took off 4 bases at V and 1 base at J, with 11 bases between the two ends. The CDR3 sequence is CASSAGREAKNIQYF. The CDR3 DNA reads TGCGCCAGCAGTGCCGGACGGGAGGCCAAAAACATTCAGTACTTC.

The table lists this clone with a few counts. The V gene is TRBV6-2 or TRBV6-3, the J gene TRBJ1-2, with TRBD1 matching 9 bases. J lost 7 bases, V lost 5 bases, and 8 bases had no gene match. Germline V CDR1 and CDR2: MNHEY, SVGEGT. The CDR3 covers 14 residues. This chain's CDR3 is CASSTQGAVGGYTF. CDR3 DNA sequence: TGTGCCAGCAGTACACAGGGGGCAGTTGGTGGCTACACCTTC.

The CDR3 DNA reads TGTGCCAGCAGTTTGTCCAGGTTTGAAGCTTTCTTT. The encoded protein is CASSLSRFEAFF. V gene TRBV28 combines with J gene TRBJ1-1, with D hard to call. The CDR3 runs 12 residues. CDR1 MDHEN and CDR2 SYDVKM come from the germline V gene. V gave up 3 bases and J gave up 7 bases, with 9 bases separating them.

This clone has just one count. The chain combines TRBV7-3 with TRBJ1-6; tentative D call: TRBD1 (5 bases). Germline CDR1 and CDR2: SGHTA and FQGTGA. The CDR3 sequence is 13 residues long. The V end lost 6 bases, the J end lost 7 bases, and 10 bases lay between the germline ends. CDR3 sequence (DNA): TGTGCCAGCAGTTCAGGGTCGAATTCACCCCTCCACTTT. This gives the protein CASSSGSNSPLHF.

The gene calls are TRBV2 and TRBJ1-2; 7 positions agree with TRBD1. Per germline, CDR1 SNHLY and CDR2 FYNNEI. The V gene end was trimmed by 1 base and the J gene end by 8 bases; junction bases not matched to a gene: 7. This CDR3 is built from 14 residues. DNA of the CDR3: TGTGCCAGCAGTGAAGTTGGGACAGAGGACGGCTACACCTTC. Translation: CASSEVGTEDGYTF.

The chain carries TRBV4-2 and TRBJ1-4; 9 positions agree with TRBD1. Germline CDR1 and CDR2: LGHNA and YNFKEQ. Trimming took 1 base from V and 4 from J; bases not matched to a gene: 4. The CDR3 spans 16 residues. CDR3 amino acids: CASSQGTGADNEKLFF. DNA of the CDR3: TGTGCCAGCAGCCAAGGGACAGGGGCGGATAATGAAAAACTGTTTTTT.

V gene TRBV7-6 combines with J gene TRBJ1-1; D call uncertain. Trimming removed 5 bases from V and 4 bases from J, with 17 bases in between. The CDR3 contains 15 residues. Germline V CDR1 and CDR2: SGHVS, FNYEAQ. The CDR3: CASSPKAGRSTEAFF. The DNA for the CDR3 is TGTGCCAGCAGCCCCAAAGCTGGTCGGAGCACTGAAGCTTTCTTT. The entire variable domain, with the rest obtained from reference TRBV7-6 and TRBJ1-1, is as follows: GAGVSQSPRYKVTKRGQDVALRCDPISGHVSLYWYRQALGQGPEFLTYFNYEAQQDKSGLPNDRFSAERPEGSISTLTIQRTEQRDSAMYRCASSPKAGRSTEAFFGQGTRLTVV.

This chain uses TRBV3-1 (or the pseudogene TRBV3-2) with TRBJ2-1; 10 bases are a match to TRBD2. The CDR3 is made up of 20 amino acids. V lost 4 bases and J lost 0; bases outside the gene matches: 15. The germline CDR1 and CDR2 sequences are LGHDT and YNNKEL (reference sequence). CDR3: CASSPSRAGLAKSSYNEQFF. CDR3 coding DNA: TGTGCCAGCAGCCCAAGCAGAGCGGGACTAGCGAAGAGCTCCTACAATGAGCAGTTCTTC.

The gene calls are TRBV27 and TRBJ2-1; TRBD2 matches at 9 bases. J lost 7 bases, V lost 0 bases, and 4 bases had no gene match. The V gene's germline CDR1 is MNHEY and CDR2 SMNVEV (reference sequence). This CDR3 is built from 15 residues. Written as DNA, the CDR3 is TGTGCCAGCAGTTTATCTAGCGGGAGATTGAATGAGCAGTTCTTC. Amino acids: CASSLSSGRLNEQFF.

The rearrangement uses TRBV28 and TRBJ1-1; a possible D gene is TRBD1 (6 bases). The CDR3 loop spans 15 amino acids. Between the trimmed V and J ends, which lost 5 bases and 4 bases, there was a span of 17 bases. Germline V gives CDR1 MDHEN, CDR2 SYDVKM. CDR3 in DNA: TGTGCCAGCAGTCCCCAGACAGGCTCGAGCACTGAAGCTTTCTTT. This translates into CASSPQTGSSTEAFF.

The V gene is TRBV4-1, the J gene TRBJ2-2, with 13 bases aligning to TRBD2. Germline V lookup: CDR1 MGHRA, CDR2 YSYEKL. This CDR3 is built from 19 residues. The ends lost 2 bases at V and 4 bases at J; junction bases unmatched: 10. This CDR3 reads CASSQPPRTSGRPTGELFF. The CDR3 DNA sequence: TGCGCCAGCAGCCAACCGCCCCGGACTAGCGGGAGACCCACCGGGGAGCTGTTTTTT.

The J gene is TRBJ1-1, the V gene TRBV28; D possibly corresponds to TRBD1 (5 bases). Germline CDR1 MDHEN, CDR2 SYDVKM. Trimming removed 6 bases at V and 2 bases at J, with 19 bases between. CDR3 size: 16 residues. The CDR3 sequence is CASSPGSAGPNTEAFF. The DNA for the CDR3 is TGTGCCAGCAGCCCGGGCTCCGCGGGGCCTAACACTGAAGCTTTCTTT.

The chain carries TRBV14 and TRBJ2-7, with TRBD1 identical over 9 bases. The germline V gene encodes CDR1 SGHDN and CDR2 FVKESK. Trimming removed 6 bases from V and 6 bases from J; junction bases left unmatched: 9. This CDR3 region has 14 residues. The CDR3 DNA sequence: TGTGCCAGCAGAAGGACAGGGGTCCCTTCCGAGCAGTACTTC. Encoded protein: CASRRTGVPSEQYF.

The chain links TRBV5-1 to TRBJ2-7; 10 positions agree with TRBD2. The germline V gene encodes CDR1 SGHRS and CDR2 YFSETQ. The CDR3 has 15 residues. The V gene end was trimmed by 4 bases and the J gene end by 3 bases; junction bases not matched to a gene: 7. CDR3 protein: CASSLRTSGGYEQYF. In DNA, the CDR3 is TGCGCCAGCAGCCTACGGACTAGCGGAGGCTACGAGCAGTACTTC.

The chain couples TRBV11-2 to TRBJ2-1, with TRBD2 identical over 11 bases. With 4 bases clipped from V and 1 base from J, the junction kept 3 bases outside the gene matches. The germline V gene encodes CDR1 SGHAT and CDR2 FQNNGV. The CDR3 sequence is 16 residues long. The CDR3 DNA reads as TGTGCCAGCAGCTACAGACTAGCGGGGTCCTACAATGAGCAGTTCTTC. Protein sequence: CASSYRLAGSYNEQFF.

Here the CDR3 reads CASSYWQGVNTEAFF. Written as DNA, the CDR3 is TGTGCCAGCAGTTACTGGCAGGGGGTGAACACTGAAGCTTTCTTT. The gene calls are TRBV6-5 and TRBJ1-1; 7 bases line up with TRBD1. The CDR3 runs 15 residues. J was trimmed by 0 bases and V by 1 base; bases with no gene match: 2. CDR1 and CDR2 from the germline V gene are MNHEY and SVGAGI.